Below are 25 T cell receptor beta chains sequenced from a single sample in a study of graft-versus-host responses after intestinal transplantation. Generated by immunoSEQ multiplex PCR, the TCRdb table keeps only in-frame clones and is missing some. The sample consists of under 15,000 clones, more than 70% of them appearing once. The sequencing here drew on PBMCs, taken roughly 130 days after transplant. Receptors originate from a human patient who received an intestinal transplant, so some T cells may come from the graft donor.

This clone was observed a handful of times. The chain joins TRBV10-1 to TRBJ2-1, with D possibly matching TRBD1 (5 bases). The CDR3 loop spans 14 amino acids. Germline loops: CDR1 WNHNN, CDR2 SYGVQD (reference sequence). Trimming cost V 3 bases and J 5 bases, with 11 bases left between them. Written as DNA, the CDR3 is TGCGCCAGCAGTGAAGGGGTACAGCACAATGAGCAGTTCTTC. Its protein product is CASSEGVQHNEQFF.

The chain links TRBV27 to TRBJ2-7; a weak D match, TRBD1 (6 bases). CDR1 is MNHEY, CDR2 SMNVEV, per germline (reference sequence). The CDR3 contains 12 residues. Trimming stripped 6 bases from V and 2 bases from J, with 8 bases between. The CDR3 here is CASRAGAYEQYF. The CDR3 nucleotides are TGTGCCAGCAGGGCAGGGGCCTACGAGCAGTACTTC.

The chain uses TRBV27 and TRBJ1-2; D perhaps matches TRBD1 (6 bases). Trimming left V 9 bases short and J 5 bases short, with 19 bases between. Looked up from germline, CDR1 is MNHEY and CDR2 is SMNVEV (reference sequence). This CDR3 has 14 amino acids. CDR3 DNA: TGTGCCAGGAACAATCCGGGACACTTATATGGCTACACCTTC. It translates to CARNNPGHLYGYTF.

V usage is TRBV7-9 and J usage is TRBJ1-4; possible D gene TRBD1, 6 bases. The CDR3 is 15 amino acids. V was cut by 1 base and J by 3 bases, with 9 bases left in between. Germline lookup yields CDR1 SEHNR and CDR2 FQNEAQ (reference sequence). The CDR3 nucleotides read TGTGCCAGCAGCTTAGGGGGGGCAGCTAATGAAAAACTGTTTTTT. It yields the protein CASSLGGAANEKLFF.

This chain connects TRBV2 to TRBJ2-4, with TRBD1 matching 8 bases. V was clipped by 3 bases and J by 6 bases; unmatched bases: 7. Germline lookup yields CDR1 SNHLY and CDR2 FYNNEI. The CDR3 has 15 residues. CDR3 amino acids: CASSDPRGRGNIQYF. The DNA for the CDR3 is TGTGCCAGCAGTGATCCCAGGGGGCGGGGAAACATTCAGTACTTC. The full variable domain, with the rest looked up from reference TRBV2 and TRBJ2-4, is EPEVTQTPSHQVTQMGQEVILRCVPISNHLYFYWYRQILGQKVEFLVSFYNNEISEKSEIFDDQFSVERPDGSNFTLKIRSTKLEDSAMYFCASSDPRGRGNIQYFGAGTRLSVL.

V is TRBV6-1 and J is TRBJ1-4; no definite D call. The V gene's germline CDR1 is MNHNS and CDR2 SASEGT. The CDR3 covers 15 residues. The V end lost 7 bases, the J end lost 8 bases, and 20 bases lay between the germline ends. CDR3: CASNPWTHQREKLFF. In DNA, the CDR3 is TGTGCCAGCAATCCCTGGACCCACCAGCGGGAAAAACTGTTTTTT.

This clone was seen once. The CDR3 sequence: CASSLSNNEQFF. DNA for the CDR3: TGCGCCAGCAGCTTAAGTAACAATGAGCAGTTCTTC. The chain is built from TRBV5-1 and TRBJ2-1; D is undetermined. This CDR3 is built from 12 residues. V shed 2 bases and J shed 5 bases, with 5 bases lying between them. In germline, CDR1 is SGHRS, CDR2 YFSETQ.

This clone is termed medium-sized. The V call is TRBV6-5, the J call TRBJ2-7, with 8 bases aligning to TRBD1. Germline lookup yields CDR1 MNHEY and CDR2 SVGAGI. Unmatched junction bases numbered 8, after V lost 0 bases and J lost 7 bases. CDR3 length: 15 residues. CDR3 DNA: TGTGCCAGCAGTTACTCGCCTGACAGGGGAAGGGAGCAGTACTTC. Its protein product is CASSYSPDRGREQYF.

The CDR3 DNA follows: TGTGCCAGCAGCTTAGGGATAGCTGCCAATGAGCAGTTCTTC. Amino acid sequence: CASSLGIAANEQFF. The V call is TRBV7-6, the J call TRBJ2-1; D is undetermined. V lost 1 base, J lost 6 bases, and 10 bases lay in between. There are 14 residues in the CDR3. Germline CDR1 is SGHVS and CDR2 is FNYEAQ.

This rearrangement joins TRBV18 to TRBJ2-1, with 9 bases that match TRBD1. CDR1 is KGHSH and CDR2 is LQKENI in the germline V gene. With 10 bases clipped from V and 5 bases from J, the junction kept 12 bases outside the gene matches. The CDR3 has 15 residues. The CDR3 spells CATRPGTGSHNEQFF. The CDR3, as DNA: TGTGCCACCCGACCTGGGACAGGGAGTCACAATGAGCAGTTCTTC. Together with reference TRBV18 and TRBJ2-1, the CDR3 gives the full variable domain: NAGVMQNPRHLVRRRGQEARLRCSPMKGHSHVYWYRQLPEEGLKFMVYLQKENIIDESGMPKERFSAEFPKEGPSILRIQQVVRGDSAAYFCATRPGTGSHNEQFFGPGTRLTVL.

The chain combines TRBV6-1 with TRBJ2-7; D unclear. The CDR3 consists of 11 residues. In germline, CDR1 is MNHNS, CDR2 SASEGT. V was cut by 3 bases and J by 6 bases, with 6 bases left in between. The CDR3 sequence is CASSDLSEQYF. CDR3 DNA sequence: TGTGCCAGCAGTGATTTGAGCGAGCAGTACTTC.

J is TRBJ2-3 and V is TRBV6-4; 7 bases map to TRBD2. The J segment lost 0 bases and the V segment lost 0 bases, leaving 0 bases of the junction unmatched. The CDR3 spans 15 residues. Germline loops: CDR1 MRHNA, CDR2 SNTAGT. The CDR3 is CASSDSGGSTDTQYF. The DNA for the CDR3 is TGTGCCAGCAGTGACTCGGGGGGGAGCACAGATACGCAGTATTTT.

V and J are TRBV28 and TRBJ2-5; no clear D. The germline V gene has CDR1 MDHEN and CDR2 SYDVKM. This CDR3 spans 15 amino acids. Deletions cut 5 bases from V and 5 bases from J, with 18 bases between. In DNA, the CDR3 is TGTGCCAGCAGTCCCCAATGGCGGACCGGGGAGACCCAGTACTTC. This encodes CASSPQWRTGETQYF.

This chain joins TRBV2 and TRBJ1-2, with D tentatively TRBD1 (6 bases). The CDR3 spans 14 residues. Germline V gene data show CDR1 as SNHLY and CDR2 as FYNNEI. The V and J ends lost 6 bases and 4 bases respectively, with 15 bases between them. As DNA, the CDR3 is TGTGCCAGCAGGGGGACCAACAGGGCCTATGGCTACACCTTC. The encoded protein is CASRGTNRAYGYTF.

The CDR3, as DNA: TGTGCCAGCAGCTTCAGTACGAACACTGAAGCTTTCTTT. Amino acids: CASSFSTNTEAFF. The chain joins TRBV11-2 to TRBJ1-1; D ambiguous. With 3 bases removed from V and 1 base from J, the gap between germline ends came to 6 bases. CDR1 and CDR2 (germline): SGHAT, FQNNGV. The length of the CDR3 is 13 residues.

Here the CDR3 reads CASGDRQVDIQYF. The DNA for the CDR3 is TGTGCCAGTGGTGACAGGCAGGTAGACATTCAGTACTTC. V usage is TRBV19 and J usage is TRBJ2-4, with a possible D match to TRBD1 (6 bases). Trimming pared 8 bases from V and 8 bases from J, leaving 16 bases between. The CDR3 consists of 13 residues. Germline V gives CDR1 LNHDA, CDR2 SQIVND (reference sequence).

The CDR3 bases are TGTGCCAGCAGTTGTCACGCCCCACACGGAAAGACCTATGGCTACACCTTC. This sequence encodes CASSCHAPHGKTYGYTF. The chain employs TRBV6-4 and TRBJ1-2; D remains ambiguous. Trimming took off 5 bases at V and 4 bases at J, with 23 bases between the two ends. The CDR3 sequence is 17 residues long. Germline CDR1 is MRHNA and CDR2 is SNTAGT.

As DNA, the CDR3 is TGTGCCAGCAGTGAAGGCGAGGGGTCCTACGAGCAGTACTTC. Protein: CASSEGEGSYEQYF. The rearrangement uses TRBV6-1 and TRBJ2-7, with D possibly called TRBD1 or TRBD2 (5 bases each). V gave up 1 base and J gave up 1 base, with 8 bases separating them. The germline V gene has CDR1 MNHNS and CDR2 SASEGT. The length of the CDR3 is 14 residues.

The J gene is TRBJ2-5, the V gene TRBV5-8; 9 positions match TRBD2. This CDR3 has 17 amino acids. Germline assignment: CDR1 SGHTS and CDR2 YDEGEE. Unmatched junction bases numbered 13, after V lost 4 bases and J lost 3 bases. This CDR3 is CASSPGIVAGVEETQYF. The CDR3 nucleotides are TGTGCCAGCAGCCCAGGGATTGTAGCGGGAGTGGAAGAGACCCAGTACTTC.

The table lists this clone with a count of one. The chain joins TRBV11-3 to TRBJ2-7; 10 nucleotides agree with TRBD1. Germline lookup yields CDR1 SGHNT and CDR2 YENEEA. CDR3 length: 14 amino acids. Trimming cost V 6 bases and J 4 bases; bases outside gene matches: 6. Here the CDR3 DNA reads TGTGCCAGCAGACGGGGACAGGGGTTTTACGAGCAGTACTTC. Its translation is CASRRGQGFYEQYF.

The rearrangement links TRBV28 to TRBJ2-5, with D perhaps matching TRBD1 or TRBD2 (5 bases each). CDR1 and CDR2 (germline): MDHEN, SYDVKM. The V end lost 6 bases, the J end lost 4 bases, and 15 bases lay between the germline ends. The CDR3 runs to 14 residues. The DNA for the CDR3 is TGTGCCAGCAGCCCGGGGCCTAGCAGAGAGACCCAGTACTTC. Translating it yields CASSPGPSRETQYF.

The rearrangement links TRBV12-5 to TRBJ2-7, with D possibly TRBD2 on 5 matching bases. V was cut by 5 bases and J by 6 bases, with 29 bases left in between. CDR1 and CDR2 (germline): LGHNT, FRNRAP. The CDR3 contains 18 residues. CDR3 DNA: TGTGCTAGTGGTCCCGCGGAGGCGCAGTCCCATTCTACTCGCGAGCAGTACTTC. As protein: CASGPAEAQSHSTREQYF.

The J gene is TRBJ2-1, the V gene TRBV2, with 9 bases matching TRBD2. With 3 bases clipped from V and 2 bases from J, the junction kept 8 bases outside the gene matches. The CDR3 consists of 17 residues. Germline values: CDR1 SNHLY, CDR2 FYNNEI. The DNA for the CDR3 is TGTGCCAGCAGTGATTTTCTAGCGGGAAGGGCCTACAATGAGCAGTTCTTC. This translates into CASSDFLAGRAYNEQFF. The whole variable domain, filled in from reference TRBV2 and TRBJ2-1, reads EPEVTQTPSHQVTQMGQEVILRCVPISNHLYFYWYRQILGQKVEFLVSFYNNEISEKSEIFDDQFSVERPDGSNFTLKIRSTKLEDSAMYFCASSDFLAGRAYNEQFFGPGTRLTVL.

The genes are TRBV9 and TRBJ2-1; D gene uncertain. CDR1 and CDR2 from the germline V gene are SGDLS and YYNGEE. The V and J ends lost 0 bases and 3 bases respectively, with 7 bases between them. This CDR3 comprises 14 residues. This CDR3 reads CASSVGNGYNEQFF. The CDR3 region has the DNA TGTGCCAGCAGCGTAGGTAACGGCTACAATGAGCAGTTCTTC.

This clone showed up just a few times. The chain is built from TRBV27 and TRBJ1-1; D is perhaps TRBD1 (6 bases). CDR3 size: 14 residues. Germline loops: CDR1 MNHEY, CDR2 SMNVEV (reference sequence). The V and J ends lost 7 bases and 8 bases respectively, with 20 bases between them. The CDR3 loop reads CASTRDISGREAFF. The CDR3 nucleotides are TGTGCCAGCACCCGGGACATTTCGGGAAGGGAAGCTTTCTTT.